This T cell receptor beta chain was captured in a study of blood T cells in healthy people across ages. Per germline, CDR1 MDHEN and CDR2 SYDVKM. Losses at the gene ends were 7 bases for V and 8 bases for J; bases not matched to a gene: 7. This CDR3 has 14 residues. Whole-study findings and limits: In these data, TCR beta diversity tracked strongly with naive T cell percentage. Whereas aged donors had fewer naive CD4+ cells, long-lived donors had more of them and higher diversity. The recorded TCR beta diversity per million T cells decreased in a roughly linear manner with age.

With a J-beta primer mix and a sample-barcoded 5' primer, a second PCR ran roughly 6 to 11 cycles. A single record per CDR3 protein comes from TCRdb applying MiXCR to the 5' RACE reads. The repertoire consists of about 970,000 distinct CDR3 sequences, with roughly half occurring once and the leading ten covering about a fifth. Samples each had at least 5 micrograms of total RNA extracted. As regards this clonotype: Its specificity is unknown.

V and J are TRBV28 and TRBJ1-6, with TRBD1 matching over 8 bases. The TCR comes from a woman aged 55-69 years in good health. Specimen: blood. CDR3 sequence reads: CASTTGVHYSPLHF. The CDR3 DNA reads TGTGCCAGCACGACAGGGGTACATTATTCACCCCTCCACTTT.